This paragraph reports one T cell receptor beta chain. Assay used: immunoSEQ multiplex PCR; TCRdb lists only in-frame clones, some missing. This table holds around 21,000 clones, less than 40% found once. This record comes from a study of graft-versus-host responses after intestinal transplantation. Plated together were roughly 200,000 CFSE-labeled responder cells and roughly 200,000 irradiated, violet-dye-labeled stimulator cells. Study-level findings and limits: Recipient marrow held GvH clones, some first seen in ileum or blood.

The sequence was obtained from a human patient who received an intestinal transplant. The input for sequencing was alloreactive CD8+ T cells from a mixed lymphocyte reaction culture, taken before intestinal transplant. The sample's subset: CFSE-low proliferating T cells sorted from roughly six-day pre-transplant mixed lymphocyte reaction (GvH or HvG direction).

CDR3 bases: TGTGCCAGCAGCTTACTGGGTCACCTGACCGGGGCCCACCCACTGAGATACTACGAGCAGTACTTC. Translated: CASSLLGHLTGAHPLRYYEQYF. This sequence joins TRBV7-3 and TRBJ2-7, with D perhaps TRBD1 or TRBD2 (5 bases each). Trimming shortened V by 2 bases and J by 3 bases, and 35 bases separated the two germline ends. The CDR3 totals 22 residues. The V gene's germline CDR1 is SGHTA and CDR2 FQGTGA.